Presented here are 9 T cell receptor beta chains from one specimen sequenced in a study of shared clonotypes between healthy human individuals. Libraries were prepared by immunoSEQ multiplex PCR; TCRdb keeps only in-frame clonotypes and omits some of them. This table holds roughly 700,000 clones, approximately 79% found once. The sample consisted of memory CD4+ T cells sorted from blood. Described subset: CD45RA-negative fraction. Every receptor here comes from a woman under 40 in good health.

This CDR3 is CASSIEEGAVTQYF. The CDR3 DNA is TGTGCCAGTAGTATAGAAGAGGGAGCCGTAACCCAGTACTTC. The gene calls are TRBV19 and TRBJ2-5, with D maybe TRBD2 (5 bases). V dropped 0 bases and J dropped 8 bases, with 13 bases sitting between them. Germline CDR1 reads LNHDA; CDR2 reads SQIVND (reference sequence). CDR3 length equals 14 residues.

The chain carries TRBV27 and TRBJ1-1, with a possible D match to TRBD1 (5 bases). V lost 5 bases and J 3 bases, leaving 10 bases between the germline ends. CDR1 and CDR2 (germline): MNHEY, SMNVEV (reference sequence). The CDR3 loop spans 13 amino acids. Here the CDR3 reads CASSPGHYTEAFF. CDR3 nucleotide sequence: TGTGCCAGCAGTCCTGGACACTACACTGAAGCTTTCTTT.

This clone was seen once. The chain has TRBV5-1 and TRBJ2-7; D perhaps matches TRBD1 (8 bases). This CDR3 is 15 amino acids long. The V gene's germline CDR1 is SGHRS and CDR2 YFSETQ. V lost 6 bases, J lost 3 bases, and 19 bases lay in between. CDR3 nucleotide sequence: TGCGCCAGCACCCCGGGGGGACAGGCTTACTACGAGCAGTACTTC. Its translation: CASTPGGQAYYEQYF.

The J gene is TRBJ2-2, the V gene TRBV27; no firm D call. CDR1 and CDR2 (germline): MNHEY, SMNVEV (reference sequence). This CDR3 has 14 amino acids. The V end was cut by 6 bases, the J end by 6 bases, with 14 bases between. This CDR3 reads CASSLGNIAGELFF. The CDR3 nucleotides read TGTGCCAGCAGCTTAGGGAATATCGCCGGGGAGCTGTTTTTT.

This CDR3 reads CASSQAPSGGTYEQYF. The CDR3 region has the DNA TGCGCCAGCAGCCAGGCCCCTAGCGGGGGGACCTACGAGCAGTACTTC. The chain employs TRBV4-1 and TRBJ2-7, with TRBD2 matching over 11 bases. This CDR3 region has 16 residues. The trim removed 3 bases at V and 2 bases at J, leaving 6 bases unmatched. The germline CDR1 and CDR2 sequences are MGHRA and YSYEKL.

This sequence joins TRBV27 and TRBJ2-5; 8 positions agree with TRBD2. The CDR3 runs 15 residues. From germline, CDR1 is MNHEY and CDR2 SMNVEV (reference sequence). V shed 4 bases, J shed 5 bases, and the junction held 9 bases outside the gene matches. The CDR3 region is CASSSFSGTRETQYF. The CDR3 nucleotides are TGTGCCAGCAGTTCCTTTAGCGGGACTAGGGAGACCCAGTACTTC.

Points on this clone: Other DNA sequences in the sample encode the same CDR3. The V call is TRBV7-9, the J call TRBJ2-2; 9 bases are a match to TRBD2. The CDR3 extends over 17 amino acids. V trimming: 5 bases; J trimming: 2 bases; junction bases outside the gene matches: 9. Per the germline V gene, CDR1 is SEHNR and CDR2 is FQNEAQ (reference sequence). This CDR3 reads CASSPPGLAFNTGELFF. CDR3 nucleotides: TGTGCCAGCAGCCCCCCGGGACTAGCTTTTAACACCGGGGAGCTGTTTTTT.

V gene TRBV9 combines with J gene TRBJ2-1, with 12 bases that match TRBD2. The V gene's germline CDR1 is SGDLS and CDR2 YYNGEE. There are 15 residues in the CDR3. With V trimmed by 4 bases and J by 8 bases, 7 bases remained unmatched. The chain's CDR3 is CASSPASGRAHEQFF. In nucleotides, the CDR3 is TGTGCCAGCAGCCCCGCTAGCGGGAGGGCCCATGAGCAGTTCTTC. The variable domain in full, with the rest retrieved from reference TRBV9 and TRBJ2-1, is DSGVTQTPKHLITATGQRVTLRCSPRSGDLSVYWYQQSLDQGLQFLIQYYNGEERAKGNILERFSAQQFPDLHSELNLSSLELGDSALYFCASSPASGRAHEQFFGPGTRLTVL.

This clone has a single count. The rearrangement links TRBV9 to TRBJ2-5; 9 nucleotides line up with TRBD2. This CDR3 has 17 amino acids. CDR1 is SGDLS, CDR2 YYNGEE, per germline. With 0 bases clipped from V and 5 bases from J, the junction kept 11 bases outside the gene matches. CDR3 nucleotide sequence: TGTGCCAGCAGCGTAGACTGGGGACTAGCAGGCCGGGAGACCCAGTACTTC. It specifies CASSVDWGLAGRETQYF.